Listed here is a single TCR beta chain. Participants spanned ages about 18 to 100 years and resided in 20 to 30 US areas. Assignment of participants to cohorts was predicated upon participant-reported clinical history. Donors in Cohort 3 who had recovered were those with two negative PCRs, healthcare professional clearance, or resolution of their symptoms. The sample belongs to a study of blood T cell repertoires in COVID-19. Study information: Italy, Spain and the United States were the sources of the convalescent and acute COVID-19 samples.

V was clipped by 5 bases and J by 6 bases, with 22 bases between them. The germline CDR1 and CDR2 sequences are MNHEY and SMNVEV (reference sequence). The CDR3 totals 16 residues. Here immunoSEQ multiplex PCR was the method, and the copy in TCRdb shows in-frame clones only, minus some. The repertoire includes hundreds of thousands of clones, nearly 90% of them detected once, and around 0.92% sits in the top ten. Sequencing input: PBMCs or T cells enriched from blood (not recorded which). The sequence came from a woman in her 30s who had recovered from COVID-19. J is TRBJ1-1 and V is TRBV27; D is undetermined. CDR3 nucleotides: TGTGCCAGCAGTCCCGCCAGATACCCAGCGTCCGCTGAAGCTTTCTTT. This translates into CASSPARYPASAEAFF.